Presented here are 15 T cell receptor beta chains from one specimen sequenced in a study of blood T cell repertoires in COVID-19. Using immunoSEQ multiplex PCR, the repertoire was profiled, and TCRdb retains in-frame clones only, with some absent. The sample lists some 80,000 clones; approximately 89% were seen once. The sample taken for sequencing was peripheral blood. The receptors originated from a man aged 45 to 65 with active or convalescent COVID-19.

V is TRBV19 and J is TRBJ2-5, with TRBD2 as a possible D gene (6 bases). The CDR3 length is 13 residues. V was clipped by 7 bases and J by 5 bases, with 14 bases between them. Looked up from germline, CDR1 is LNHDA and CDR2 is SQIVND (reference sequence). The CDR3 loop reads CASIGGAVETQYF. The CDR3 DNA reads TGTGCCAGTATAGGAGGGGCAGTGGAGACCCAGTACTTC.

The chain uses TRBV3-1 (or the pseudogene TRBV3-2) and TRBJ1-2; D is perhaps TRBD1 (6 bases). Germline V CDR1 and CDR2: LGHDT, YNNKEL (reference sequence). Trimming took 1 base from V and 3 from J, leaving 12 bases between them. This CDR3 has 15 amino acids. CDR3 sequence (DNA): TGTGCCAGCAGCCAAGCCACAGGGAACCACTATGGCTACACCTTC. Translating gives CASSQATGNHYGYTF.

CDR3 coding DNA: TGTGCCAGCAGTTTAGGGTCAGGGGTCTCCTACGAGCAGTACGTC. Its translation: CASSLGSGVSYEQYV. The rearrangement joins TRBV28 to TRBJ2-7, with a possible D match to TRBD1 (6 bases). The CDR3 consists of 15 residues. V lost 2 bases to trimming and J lost 0 bases, with 11 bases between them. CDR1 and CDR2 (germline): MDHEN, SYDVKM.

This chain joins TRBV27 and TRBJ1-4; D might be TRBD1 (5 bases). V was trimmed by 3 bases and J by 5 bases, leaving 10 bases between them. There are 14 residues in the CDR3. From germline, CDR1 is MNHEY and CDR2 SMNVEV (reference sequence). The DNA for the CDR3 is TGTGCCAGCAGTTTTGCGGGGGAAAATGAAAAACTGTTTTTT. Its protein is CASSFAGENEKLFF.

The rearrangement links TRBV5-1 to TRBJ1-4, with D perhaps matching TRBD1 (6 bases). Germline V gene lookup returns CDR1 SGHRS and CDR2 YFSETQ. V was pared by 0 bases and J by 3 bases, with 9 bases between. The CDR3 sequence is 15 residues long. The CDR3 DNA is TGCGCCAGCAGCTTGGCCGGGACATCTAATGAAAAACTGTTTTTT. Amino acids: CASSLAGTSNEKLFF.

The chain combines TRBV29-1 with TRBJ2-2; TRBD2 is a possible D gene (6 bases). The CDR3 runs to 12 residues. CDR1 is SQVTM, CDR2 ANQGSEA, per germline. Trimming took off 6 bases at V and 11 bases at J, with 16 bases between the two ends. The CDR3 DNA reads TGCAGCGTGGAGGGGATGTGGGGAGAGCTGTTTTTT. Translation: CSVEGMWGELFF.

The V and J genes are TRBV24-1 and TRBJ1-4; D unclear. Germline V gene lookup returns CDR1 KGHDR and CDR2 SFDVKD. The CDR3 length is 16 residues. Trimming took 4 bases from V and 4 from J, leaving 15 bases between them. CDR3 loop: CATSDPSAASNEKLFF. The CDR3 nucleotides read TGTGCCACCAGTGACCCGTCCGCGGCCAGTAATGAAAAACTGTTTTTT.

The chain combines TRBV20-1 with TRBJ1-2, with D tentatively TRBD1 (6 bases). Trimming removed 6 bases from V and 4 bases from J, with 18 bases in between. This CDR3 is built from 14 residues. The germline CDR1 and CDR2 sequences are DFQATT and SNEGSKA (reference sequence). In DNA form, the CDR3 reads TGCAGTGCAAGTGGACAGACGACATCCTATGGCTACACCTTC. Translation: CSASGQTTSYGYTF.

The chain carries TRBV18 and TRBJ2-7; 8 nucleotides match TRBD1. Per germline, CDR1 KGHSH and CDR2 LQKENI. V shed 0 bases and J 6 bases; nucleotides not matched to a gene: 10. This CDR3 has 16 residues. CDR3 in DNA: TGTGCCAGCTCACCACCAGTGACAGGGGACAGCGCCGAGCAGTACTTC. Translated, it gives CASSPPVTGDSAEQYF.

The genes are TRBV7-8 and TRBJ1-4; TRBD1 agrees at 7 bases. In germline, CDR1 is SGHVS, CDR2 FQNEAQ. The CDR3 is made up of 15 amino acids. Unmatched junction bases numbered 2, after V lost 3 bases and J lost 1 base. The CDR3 nucleotides read TGTGCCAGCAGCTTCGGGACAGAAACTAATGAAAAACTGTTTTTT. It translates to CASSFGTETNEKLFF. Together with reference TRBV7-8 and TRBJ1-4, the CDR3 gives the full variable domain: GAGVSQSPRYKVAKRGQDVALRCDPISGHVSLFWYQQALGQGPEFLTYFQNEAQLDKSGLPSDRFFAERPEGSVSTLKIQRTQQEDSAVYLCASSFGTETNEKLFFGSGTQLSVL.

J is TRBJ2-4 and V is TRBV7-2, with 10 bases aligning to TRBD1. CDR1 and CDR2 (germline): SGHTA, FQGNSA. The junction had 5 bases not matched to a gene; V was cut back by 5 bases and J by 7 bases. CDR3 length: 14 residues. DNA of the CDR3: TGTGCCAGCAGCCCAGGACAGGGGGGGAACATTCAGTACTTC. Translated, it gives CASSPGQGGNIQYF.

The chain uses TRBV19 and TRBJ2-3, with 10 positions matching TRBD1. Germline V gives CDR1 LNHDA, CDR2 SQIVND (reference sequence). The junction had 6 bases not matched to a gene; V was cut back by 5 bases and J by 4 bases. This CDR3 contains 15 residues. The CDR3 bases are TGTGCCAGTAGTGTTAAGACAGGGGGCGCAGATACGCAGTATTTT. It yields the protein CASSVKTGGADTQYF.

DNA of the CDR3: TGTGCCAGCAGCAAAAAAAACCCCCAGGGACAATCTGGAAACACCATATATTTT. Its translation is CASSKKNPQGQSGNTIYF. V and J are TRBV21-1 and TRBJ1-3; the D segment call TRBD1 is taken from the table without a DNA check. TRBV21-1 corresponds to a pseudogene. The CDR3 sequence is 18 residues long.

The CDR3 loop reads CASSEGLDNEQFF. In DNA, the CDR3 is TGCGCCAGCAGTGAGGGACTAGACAATGAGCAGTTCTTC. The genes are TRBV10-1 and TRBJ2-1, with TRBD2 matching over 7 bases. The V and J ends lost 2 bases and 5 bases, in that order; junction bases with no gene match: 0. The CDR3 has 13 amino acids. In germline, CDR1 is WNHNN, CDR2 SYGVQD (reference sequence).

The V gene is TRBV19, the J gene TRBJ1-4; D gene ambiguous. CDR1 and CDR2 (germline): LNHDA, SQIVND (reference sequence). The CDR3 is 14 residues long. Trimming took off 2 bases at V and 3 bases at J, with 7 bases between the two ends. CDR3 in DNA: TGTGCCAGTAGTATACAGGCCTCTAATGAAAAACTGTTTTTT. Translated: CASSIQASNEKLFF.